This T cell receptor beta chain was found in a study of blood T cell repertoires in COVID-19. Background on the study: Acute-phase and convalescent COVID-19 samples originated in the United States, Italy and Spain. T cells, B-cell-depleted T cells, or PBMCs supplied cDNA or gDNA.

Methods used by the authors: How many nucleated cells were present was estimated from reference gene primer amplification. This table comes from immunoSEQ multiplex PCR, and its TCRdb copy is limited to in-frame clones, with some not included. V, J and clone size are those of that table, while D and trimming were read from the DNA. Of roughly 140,000 clones in the sample, roughly four fifths were seen once. Trimming cost V 8 bases and J 1 base; bases outside gene matches: 16. The CDR3 has 18 amino acids. From germline, CDR1 is LNHDA and CDR2 SQIVND (reference sequence). The clonotype originates from a human donor in a cohort sampled during active COVID-19. This rearrangement joins TRBV19 to TRBJ2-2; 7 bases are a match to TRBD2. The sequenced material came from peripheral blood. This CDR3 is CASQGKFTSEGNTGELFF. Written as DNA, the CDR3 is TGTGCCAGTCAAGGGAAATTTACTAGCGAGGGGAACACCGGGGAGCTGTTTTTT.